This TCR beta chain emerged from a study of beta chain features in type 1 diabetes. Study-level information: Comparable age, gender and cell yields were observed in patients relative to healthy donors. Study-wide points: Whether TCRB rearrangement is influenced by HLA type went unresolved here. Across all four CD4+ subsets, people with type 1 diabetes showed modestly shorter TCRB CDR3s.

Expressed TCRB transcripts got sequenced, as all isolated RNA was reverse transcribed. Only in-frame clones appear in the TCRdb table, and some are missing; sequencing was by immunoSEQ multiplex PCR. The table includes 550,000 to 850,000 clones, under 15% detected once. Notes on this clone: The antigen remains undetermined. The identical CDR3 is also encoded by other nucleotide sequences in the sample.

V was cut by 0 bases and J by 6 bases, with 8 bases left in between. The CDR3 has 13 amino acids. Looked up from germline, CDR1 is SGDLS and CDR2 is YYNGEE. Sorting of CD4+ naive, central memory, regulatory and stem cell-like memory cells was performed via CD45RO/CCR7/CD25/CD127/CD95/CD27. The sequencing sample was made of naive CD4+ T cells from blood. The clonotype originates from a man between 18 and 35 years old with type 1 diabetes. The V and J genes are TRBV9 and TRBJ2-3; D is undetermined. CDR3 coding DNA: TGTGCCAGCAGCGTAGATTCCCTTGATACGCAGTATTTT. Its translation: CASSVDSLDTQYF.